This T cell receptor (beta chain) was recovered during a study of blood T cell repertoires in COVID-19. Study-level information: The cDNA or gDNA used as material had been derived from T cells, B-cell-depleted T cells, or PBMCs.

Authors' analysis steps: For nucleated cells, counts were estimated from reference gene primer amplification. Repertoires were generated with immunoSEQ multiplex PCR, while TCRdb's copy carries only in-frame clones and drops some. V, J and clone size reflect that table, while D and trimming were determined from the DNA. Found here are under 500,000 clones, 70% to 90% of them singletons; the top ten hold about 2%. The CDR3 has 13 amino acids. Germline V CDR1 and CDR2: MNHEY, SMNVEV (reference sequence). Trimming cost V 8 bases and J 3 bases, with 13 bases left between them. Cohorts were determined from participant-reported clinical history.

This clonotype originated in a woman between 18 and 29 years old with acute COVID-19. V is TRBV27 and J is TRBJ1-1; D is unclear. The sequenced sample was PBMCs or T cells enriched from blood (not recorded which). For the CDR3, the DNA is TGTGCCAGCGTGCCAAAGAGTTACACTGAAGCTTTCTTT. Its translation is CASVPKSYTEAFF.